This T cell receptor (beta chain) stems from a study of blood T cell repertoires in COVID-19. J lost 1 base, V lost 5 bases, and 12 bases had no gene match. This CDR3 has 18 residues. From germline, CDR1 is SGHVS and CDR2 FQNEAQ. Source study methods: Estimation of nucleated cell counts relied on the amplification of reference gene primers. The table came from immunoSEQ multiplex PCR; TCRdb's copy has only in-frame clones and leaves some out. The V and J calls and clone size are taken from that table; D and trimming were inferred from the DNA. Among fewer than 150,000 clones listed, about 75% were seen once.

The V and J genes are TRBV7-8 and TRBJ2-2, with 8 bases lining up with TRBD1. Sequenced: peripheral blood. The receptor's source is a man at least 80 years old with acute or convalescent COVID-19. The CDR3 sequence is CASSLTFTGGRNTGELFF. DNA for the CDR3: TGTGCCAGCAGCCTAACTTTTACAGGGGGGCGGAACACCGGGGAGCTGTTTTTT.